The 20 T cell receptor beta chains below were found in one sample sequenced in a study of cytomegalovirus exposure and HLA in healthy donors. The primer mix had 60 Vbeta and 13 Jbeta primers. Repertoires were generated with immunoSEQ multiplex PCR, while TCRdb's copy carries only in-frame clones and drops some. The sample includes roughly 150,000 clones, around 79% seen only once; the top ten take about 0.64%. Sequences were obtained from PBMCs. The receptors were gathered from a male donor in good health and CMV-seronegative.

In its sample, this clone was seen a few times. The chain uses TRBV7-9 and TRBJ2-5, with D maybe TRBD2 (5 bases). V was shortened by 1 base and J by 3 bases, with 9 bases between the two germline ends. The CDR3 runs to 14 residues. Germline assignment: CDR1 SEHNR and CDR2 FQNEAQ (reference sequence). This chain's CDR3 is CASSLGGWEETQYF. CDR3 DNA sequence: TGTGCCAGCAGCTTAGGAGGGTGGGAAGAGACCCAGTACTTC.

This rearrangement joins TRBV11-1 to TRBJ2-1, with no clear D. CDR3 length equals 15 residues. Trimming removed 1 base at V and 0 bases at J, with 7 bases between. Germline-derived CDR1 and CDR2 are SGHAT and FQDESV (reference sequence). CDR3: CASSLVASSYNEQFF. The CDR3 DNA reads TGTGCCAGCAGCTTAGTAGCCAGCTCCTACAATGAGCAGTTCTTC.

The chain has TRBV5-8 and TRBJ1-3; no firm D call. CDR3 length: 16 amino acids. V was shortened by 4 bases and J by 4 bases, with 18 bases between the two germline ends. Germline-derived CDR1 and CDR2 are SGHTS and YDEGEE. CDR3 nucleotide sequence: TGTGCCAGCAGCCAAATTTCGGGAGGAGCGGGAAACACCATATATTTT. Amino acid sequence: CASSQISGGAGNTIYF.

The chain carries TRBV6-7 and TRBJ1-3; D not resolved. TRBV6-7 is an open reading frame whose function is uncertain. The CDR3 is 12 residues long. The V gene lost 10 bases and the J gene lost 0 bases, with 7 bases spanning the gap. The CDR3 region is CATGSSGNTIYF. Written as DNA, the CDR3 is TGTGCCACGGGGAGCTCTGGAAACACCATATATTTT.

The gene calls are TRBV30 and TRBJ2-2; 7 bases are shared with TRBD2. From germline, CDR1 is GTSNPN and CDR2 SVGIG (reference sequence). The CDR3 totals 14 residues. After removal of 4 bases from V and 6 bases from J, the junction contained 8 bases not matched to a gene. The CDR3 DNA follows: TGTGCCTGGACCCGGACTAGGAATGCCGGGGAGCTGTTTTTT. This codes for CAWTRTRNAGELFF.

For this clone: One end of the junction is discordant with germline, which a read error may explain. The genes are TRBV11-1 and TRBJ2-5, with 8 bases identical to TRBD1. The CDR3 totals 13 residues. CDR1 and CDR2 (germline): SGHAT, FQDESV (reference sequence). CDR3 nucleotide sequence: TGTGCCAGCAGTTTAGACAGGGGAGAGACCCAGTACTTC. Translated: CASSLDRGETQYF.

The chain carries TRBV19 and TRBJ1-2, with 9 bases lining up with TRBD1. Losses at the gene ends were 5 bases for V and 4 bases for J; bases not matched to a gene: 11. This CDR3 comprises 16 residues. The germline V gene has CDR1 LNHDA and CDR2 SQIVND (reference sequence). Written as DNA, the CDR3 is TGTGCCAGTAGTTCCTCCGGGACAGGGAAGACCTATGGCTACACCTTC. The encoded protein is CASSSSGTGKTYGYTF.

This chain uses TRBV6-5 with TRBJ2-1; weak D call: TRBD1 (6 bases). V was cut by 6 bases and J by 2 bases, with 11 bases left in between. This CDR3 has 14 residues. Germline CDR1 reads MNHEY; CDR2 reads SVGAGI. The DNA for the CDR3 is TGTGCCAGCAGCAGGGACATCACCTACAATGAGCAGTTCTTC. Its protein product is CASSRDITYNEQFF.

The rearrangement joins TRBV2 to TRBJ2-5; TRBD2 might be the D (5 bases). With 4 bases removed from V and 5 bases from J, the gap between germline ends came to 5 bases. The germline CDR1 and CDR2 sequences are SNHLY and FYNNEI. This CDR3 is built from 11 residues. CDR3 protein: CASSAGETQYF. DNA of the CDR3: TGTGCCAGCAGTGCGGGGGAGACCCAGTACTTC.

The rearrangement links TRBV23-1 to TRBJ2-7; 8 nucleotides align to TRBD1. Being an ORF, TRBV23-1 has a function that is uncertain. The CDR3 loop spans 19 amino acids. J was trimmed by 6 bases and V by 3 bases; bases with no gene match: 22. CDR3 DNA: TGCGCCAGCAGTCACCCGACGGCCAGGGGGCGATACCATGGAGGCGAGCAGTACTTC. As protein: CASSHPTARGRYHGGEQYF.

The V gene is TRBV5-1, the J gene TRBJ2-1, with 12 bases that match TRBD2. The CDR3 is made up of 17 amino acids. The germline V gene has CDR1 SGHRS and CDR2 YFSETQ. V was pared by 3 bases and J by 5 bases, with 9 bases of the junction left unmatched. CDR3 sequence: CASSYQSTSGGNNEQFF. As DNA, the CDR3 is TGCGCCAGCAGCTACCAATCGACTAGCGGGGGAAACAATGAGCAGTTCTTC.

This chain joins TRBV18 and TRBJ1-2; 7 nucleotides line up with TRBD1. CDR1 is KGHSH and CDR2 is LQKENI in the germline V gene. Unmatched junction bases numbered 8, after V lost 6 bases and J lost 7 bases. The CDR3 runs 13 residues. The CDR3 DNA follows: TGTGCCAGCTCGGCGGGACAGAACCTTGGCTACACCTTC. It codes for CASSAGQNLGYTF.

The chain carries TRBV7-9 and TRBJ2-1; the match to TRBD2 covers 9 bases. Germline assignment: CDR1 SEHNR and CDR2 FQNEAQ (reference sequence). Unmatched junction bases numbered 7, after V lost 4 bases and J lost 6 bases. This CDR3 is 15 amino acids long. The CDR3: CASSSEREVGNEQFF. The CDR3 nucleotides are TGTGCCAGCAGCTCGGAGCGGGAGGTGGGCAATGAGCAGTTCTTC.

The CDR3 DNA reads TGTGCCAGCAGCGTAGCAGGGATTAACACTGAAGCTTTCTTT. It specifies CASSVAGINTEAFF. V usage is TRBV9 and J usage is TRBJ1-1; D possibly corresponds to TRBD1 (5 bases). The V end lost 0 bases, the J end lost 2 bases, and 8 bases lay between the germline ends. Germline CDR1 and CDR2: SGDLS and YYNGEE. The CDR3 loop spans 14 amino acids.

The gene calls are TRBV7-9 and TRBJ2-1; TRBD2 aligns across 9 bases. The CDR3 has 14 residues. J lost 7 bases, V lost 1 base, and 2 bases had no gene match. CDR1 SEHNR and CDR2 FQNEAQ come from the germline V gene (reference sequence). The CDR3 DNA is TGTGCCAGCAGCTTAGGCGGGAGGGTGAATGAGCAGTTCTTC. Translation gives CASSLGGRVNEQFF.

The V call is TRBV27, the J call TRBJ2-7; D is uncertain. In germline, CDR1 is MNHEY, CDR2 SMNVEV (reference sequence). Trimming removed 0 bases at V and 6 bases at J, with 9 bases between. The CDR3 totals 13 residues. DNA for the CDR3: TGTGCCAGCAGTTTATCCAGGATAACCGAGCAGTACTTC. Encoded protein: CASSLSRITEQYF.

Comments on this clone: The sample carries other DNA sequences with the same CDR3. V is TRBV5-1 and J is TRBJ1-2, with 7 bases that match TRBD1. CDR3 length: 17 residues. V shed 0 bases, J shed 6 bases, and the junction held 14 bases outside the gene matches. The germline V gene encodes CDR1 SGHRS and CDR2 YFSETQ. As DNA, the CDR3 is TGCGCCAGCAGCTTGGCGGCCAGGGGGTCAGCTTTTGATGGCTACACCTTC. As protein: CASSLAARGSAFDGYTF.

The CDR3 sequence: CASGLVRDRLSNTGELFF. The CDR3 DNA reads as TGTGCTAGTGGTTTGGTACGGGACAGGCTATCGAACACCGGGGAGCTGTTTTTT. The V gene is TRBV12-5, the J gene TRBJ2-2, with 8 bases matching TRBD1. The CDR3 totals 18 residues. CDR1 and CDR2 (germline): LGHNT, FRNRAP. The V gene end was trimmed by 0 bases and the J gene end by 0 bases; junction bases not matched to a gene: 6.

The chain is built from TRBV6-5 and TRBJ1-2, with TRBD1 as a possible D gene (6 bases). Germline V lookup: CDR1 MNHEY, CDR2 SVGAGI. This CDR3 comprises 15 residues. V lost 10 bases and J 4 bases, leaving 22 bases between the germline ends. CDR3 coding DNA: TGTGCCACCAAAGATGGGGGGGGCGGCGGCTATGGCTACACCTTC. Its translation is CATKDGGGGGYGYTF.

This chain links TRBV5-1 with TRBJ2-3, with 9 bases lining up with TRBD1. With 4 bases clipped from V and 2 bases from J, the junction kept 5 bases outside the gene matches. CDR1 SGHRS and CDR2 YFSETQ come from the germline V gene. CDR3 length: 15 amino acids. CDR3 coding DNA: TGCGCCAGCAGCCTAGACAGGGGGGACACAGATACGCAGTATTTT. Translation gives CASSLDRGDTDTQYF.